What follows are 26 T cell receptor beta chains derived from one specimen sequenced in a study of CD8 T cells in ankylosing spondylitis (dated by TCRdb to about 2017). Libraries came from 5' RACE. For sequencing, an Illumina HiSeq 2500 was employed. TCRdb's own reprocessing of the public reads used fastp at Q25 and MiXCR and kept productive beta chains. One record per CDR3 amino acid sequence lists the most common genes and DNA. Counted in this sample were over 60,000 distinct CDR3 sequences; about 5.7% of them appeared once. The ten largest clones capture 2% to 2.5% of the sample. The sample consisted of blood, either unsorted or a sorted T cell fraction (not recorded which). All receptors come from a male donor with ankylosing spondylitis or in good health (not recorded which).

This clonotype appeared many times. This chain uses TRBV24-1 with TRBJ2-7; D gene uncertain. The CDR3 is 15 amino acids. V was shortened by 2 bases and J by 2 bases, with 12 bases between the two germline ends. In germline, CDR1 is KGHDR, CDR2 SFDVKD. Written as DNA, the CDR3 is TGTGCCACCAGTGATTCGAGGATGGTCGCCTACGAGCAGTACTTC. Protein sequence: CATSDSRMVAYEQYF.

The sample holds many counts of this clonotype. This chain joins TRBV5-1 and TRBJ2-1; 8 bases align to TRBD1. CDR1 and CDR2 from the germline V gene are SGHRS and YFSETQ. The CDR3 spans 15 residues. V lost 5 bases to trimming and J lost 1 base; unmatched junction nucleotides: 5. The DNA of the CDR3 is TGCGCCAGCAGACCCCAGGGGGCTTCCTACAATGAGCAGTTCTTC. It yields the protein CASRPQGASYNEQFF.

This clonotype appeared many times. This chain uses TRBV20-1 with TRBJ2-1; TRBD2 matches at 11 bases. This CDR3 is built from 14 residues. After removal of 3 bases from V and 4 bases from J, the junction contained 2 bases not matched to a gene. Germline CDR1 and CDR2: DFQATT and SNEGSKA (reference sequence). The CDR3 bases are TGCAGTGCTAGCCGACTAGCGGGGTACAATGAGCAGTTCTTC. Protein product: CSASRLAGYNEQFF.

In this sample, this clonotype turned up many times. This chain uses TRBV7-6 with TRBJ1-6; D unclear. From germline, CDR1 is SGHVS and CDR2 FNYEAQ. The V gene lost 5 bases and the J gene lost 7 bases, with 6 bases spanning the gap. The CDR3 is 12 residues long. CDR3 sequence (DNA): TGTGCCAGCAGCGATGTAAATTCACCCCTCCACTTT. Translated: CASSDVNSPLHF.

As to this clonotype: A read error may be the cause here, since a much bigger clone is one base away. The chain is built from TRBV21-1 and TRBJ1-2; the table's TRBD1 call for D was not verified on the DNA. TRBV21-1 is a documented pseudogene. This CDR3 has 15 residues. The CDR3 region has the DNA TGTGCCAGCAGTCCGGGACAGGGAGTGGGCTATGGCTACACCTTC. Translated, it gives CASSPGQGVGYGYTF.

Turning to this clonotype: A single base separates this from a much larger clone, so it may be a read error. V gene TRBV9 combines with J gene TRBJ2-2; no clear D gene. Germline V gives CDR1 SGDLS, CDR2 YYNGEE. The CDR3 is made up of 14 amino acids. CDR3 loop: CVSSARTNTGELFF. For the CDR3, the DNA is TGTGTCAGCAGCGCCCGGACCAACACCGGGGAGCTGTTTTTT.

This clonotype was detected ten times or more. At one boundary the junction diverges from the germline segment, which might be a read error. J is TRBJ2-7 and V is TRBV13; 8 bases map to TRBD1. CDR1 is PRHDT and CDR2 is FYEKMQ in the germline V gene (reference sequence). This CDR3 region has 15 residues. As DNA, the CDR3 is TGTGCCAGCAGCCTAGGACAGGGACCATCCTACGAGCAGTACTTC. Translating gives CASSLGQGPSYEQYF.

Points on this clonotype: This may come from a read error, since a much larger clone is one base off. CDR3 sequence: CAGSPDRMGIYEQYF. CDR3 nucleotides: TGCGCCGGCAGCCCAGACAGGATGGGGATATACGAGCAGTACTTC. V gene TRBV5-1 combines with J gene TRBJ2-7, with D tentatively TRBD1 (6 bases). From germline, CDR1 is SGHRS and CDR2 YFSETQ. The CDR3 consists of 15 residues.

This clonotype appeared many times. The chain has TRBV6-2 or TRBV6-3 and TRBJ2-7, with D perhaps TRBD1 (5 bases). CDR1 is MNHEY and CDR2 is SVGEGT in the germline V gene. There are 15 residues in the CDR3. Trimming took 6 bases from V and 0 from J, leaving 15 bases between them. The CDR3 bases are TGTGCCAGCAGAACAACCGGTGACAGCTCCTACGAGCAGTACTTC. The encoded protein is CASRTTGDSSYEQYF.

This clonotype was found many times. The rearrangement joins TRBV29-1 to TRBJ2-3; 9 bases map to TRBD2. V dropped 1 base and J dropped 3; count of bases not matched to a gene: 8. CDR3 length: 16 residues. Germline values: CDR1 SQVTM, CDR2 ANQGSEA. The CDR3 DNA reads TGCAGCGTTGAAGGTTCAGCGGGGGGAAGTACAGATACGCAGTATTTT. Protein product: CSVEGSAGGSTDTQYF.

In this sample, this clonotype turned up many times. The chain combines TRBV18 with TRBJ2-1; D is possibly TRBD1 (5 bases). Germline V gene sequence: CDR1 KGHSH, CDR2 LQKENI. Between the trimmed V and J ends, which lost 3 bases and 2 bases, there was a span of 14 bases. The CDR3 covers 16 residues. The CDR3 here is CASSPPGPQTYNEQFF. CDR3 nucleotide sequence: TGTGCCAGCTCACCGCCAGGGCCCCAAACCTACAATGAGCAGTTCTTC. Filled out from reference TRBV18 and TRBJ2-1, the complete variable domain reads NAGVMQNPRHLVRRRGQEARLRCSPMKGHSHVYWYRQLPEEGLKFMVYLQKENIIDESGMPKERFSAEFPKEGPSILRIQQVVRGDSAAYFCASSPPGPQTYNEQFFGPGTRLTVL.

At least ten counts were recorded for this clonotype. The chain links TRBV4-3 to TRBJ2-7; TRBD1 agrees at 11 bases. This CDR3 is 16 amino acids long. V gave up 0 bases and J gave up 3 bases; unmatched junction bases: 4. In germline, CDR1 is LGHNA, CDR2 YSLEER. CDR3 nucleotides: TGCGCCAGCAGCCAAGAATTCGGGACAGGGGGCTACGAGCAGTACTTC. It translates to CASSQEFGTGGYEQYF.

Notes on this clonotype: Possible read error: a much larger clone is one base away. The chain is built from TRBV20-1 and TRBJ1-1; a possible D gene is TRBD1 (5 bases). Germline CDR1 is DFQATT and CDR2 is SNEGSKA (reference sequence). The CDR3 loop spans 14 amino acids. The CDR3 is CSALHGGGNAEAFF. CDR3 sequence (DNA): TGCAGTGCTTTACACGGGGGTGGGAACGCTGAAGCTTTCTTT.

This clonotype was observed at least ten times. The rearrangement links TRBV20-1 to TRBJ1-5; no definite D call. Germline V gives CDR1 DFQATT, CDR2 SNEGSKA (reference sequence). The CDR3 runs 16 residues. V was pared by 0 bases and J by 1 base, with 13 bases between. CDR3 protein: CSARDRSYYSNQPQHF. The CDR3 nucleotides read TGCAGTGCTAGAGATCGCTCCTATTACAGCAATCAGCCCCAGCATTTT.

V and J are TRBV29-1 and TRBJ1-2; D is uncertain. Trimming stripped 6 bases from V and 6 bases from J, with 8 bases between. This CDR3 comprises 10 residues. Germline V gene lookup returns CDR1 SQVTM and CDR2 ANQGSEA. CDR3 residues: CSVLEDGYTF. The CDR3 DNA sequence: TGCAGCGTCCTCGAGGATGGCTACACCTTC.

The chain links TRBV29-1 to TRBJ2-1; D is unresolved. CDR1 and CDR2 from the germline V gene are SQVTM and ANQGSEA. This CDR3 comprises 13 residues. Trimming removed 4 bases from V and 8 bases from J, with 15 bases in between. CDR3 sequence (DNA): TGCAGCGTTGGGGCATCCTTGTACGATGAGCAGTTCTTC. It specifies CSVGASLYDEQFF.

This clonotype has a count of ten or more. The chain joins TRBV6-2 or TRBV6-3 to TRBJ2-7, with 8 bases aligning to TRBD1. Germline CDR1 MNHEY, CDR2 SVGEGT. V was clipped by 5 bases and J by 0 bases; unmatched bases: 9. The CDR3 totals 16 residues. For the CDR3, the DNA is TGTGCCAGCAGTGGGGACAGGACGATTAGCTCCTACGAGCAGTACTTC. Protein product: CASSGDRTISSYEQYF.

This clonotype was observed at least ten times. This chain connects TRBV7-2 to TRBJ2-2; the match to TRBD1 covers 10 bases. The junction had 2 bases not matched to a gene; V was cut back by 9 bases and J by 4 bases. CDR1 and CDR2 (germline): SGHTA, FQGNSA. The CDR3 sequence is 13 residues long. For the CDR3, the DNA is TGTGCCAGTCGACAGGGGGCCACCGGGGAGCTGTTTTTT. This codes for CASRQGATGELFF.

This clonotype was picked up many times. V gene TRBV5-1 combines with J gene TRBJ1-2; D is possibly TRBD1 (5 bases). Germline CDR1 and CDR2: SGHRS and YFSETQ. V dropped 0 bases and J dropped 4 bases, with 10 bases sitting between them. The CDR3 has 14 residues. CDR3 DNA: TGCGCCAGCAGCTTGGGCCAGGGTGGCTATGGCTACACCTTC. This translates into CASSLGQGGYGYTF.

Many counts were recorded for this clonotype. The chain employs TRBV15 and TRBJ2-1; D perhaps matches TRBD2 (7 bases). In germline, CDR1 is LNHNV, CDR2 YYDKDF (reference sequence). The CDR3 loop spans 15 amino acids. Trimming pared 1 base from V and 2 bases from J, leaving 9 bases between. This chain's CDR3 is CATSRAGGPYNEQFF. Written as DNA, the CDR3 is TGTGCCACCAGCAGAGCGGGGGGCCCCTACAATGAGCAGTTCTTC.

This clonotype occurred many times. This chain links TRBV20-1 with TRBJ2-7; tentative D call: TRBD2 (5 bases). The CDR3 is 10 amino acids. The V gene lost 6 bases and the J gene lost 3 bases, with 6 bases spanning the gap. The germline gives CDR1 DFQATT, CDR2 SNEGSKA (reference sequence). This chain's CDR3 is CSAGGYEQYF. CDR3 nucleotides: TGCAGTGCCGGAGGCTACGAGCAGTACTTC.

This clonotype was counted many times. V is TRBV6-1 and J is TRBJ1-2; TRBD1 agrees at 12 bases. Losses at the gene ends were 6 bases for V and 3 bases for J; bases not matched to a gene: 8. Germline loops: CDR1 MNHNS, CDR2 SASEGT. The CDR3 covers 16 residues. The CDR3: CASRDGGTGGDYGYTF. CDR3 coding DNA: TGTGCCAGCAGGGACGGTGGGACAGGGGGCGACTATGGCTACACCTTC.

Many counts were recorded for this clonotype. The V call is TRBV2, the J call TRBJ2-3, with TRBD1 matching 7 bases. The germline V gene encodes CDR1 SNHLY and CDR2 FYNNEI. This CDR3 comprises 13 residues. The junction had 6 bases not matched to a gene; V was cut back by 8 bases and J by 4 bases. Here the CDR3 DNA reads TGTGCCAGCGTCGGAACAGGGGCAGATACGCAGTATTTT. It specifies CASVGTGADTQYF.

This clonotype appeared a few times. CDR3 loop: CSAEPGTSGGANEQFF. DNA of the CDR3: TGCAGTGCTGAGCCCGGGACTAGCGGGGGGGCCAATGAGCAGTTCTTC. The chain employs TRBV20-1 and TRBJ2-1; 16 bases line up with TRBD2. The germline V gene has CDR1 DFQATT and CDR2 SNEGSKA (reference sequence). The junction had 7 bases not matched to a gene; V was cut back by 5 bases and J by 6 bases. The CDR3 runs 16 residues.

This clonotype was seen ten or more times. The rearrangement joins TRBV4-1 to TRBJ1-2; no definite D call. Germline V gene sequence: CDR1 MGHRA, CDR2 YSYEKL. The CDR3 is 15 residues long. V dropped 7 bases and J dropped 6 bases, with 21 bases sitting between them. CDR3 coding DNA: TGCGCCAGCACCACCCAAACACGGAGAAATCATGGCTACACCTTC. This codes for CASTTQTRRNHGYTF.

This clonotype was observed at least ten times. This chain uses TRBV10-3 with TRBJ2-5; D may be TRBD1 (8 bases). V lost 2 bases and J lost 2, with 15 bases in between. Germline values: CDR1 ENHRY, CDR2 SYGVKD. The CDR3 runs to 16 residues. Here the CDR3 DNA reads TGTGCCATCAGTGAGACTGACAGGGGAGGGCAAGAGACCCAGTACTTC. Translated: CAISETDRGGQETQYF.